The rows below give T cell receptor beta chains drawn from one sample of a study of OX40 agonist ivuxolimab in advanced cancers. The assay was immunoSEQ multiplex PCR, and TCRdb's table has in-frame clones only and misses some. The repertoire holds about 140,000 clones, with about 92% as singletons. Sequencing was performed on CD4+ or CD8+ T cells sorted from blood, taken in a trial of the OX40 agonist ivuxolimab. The receptor source for this set is an adult with an advanced solid tumor such as melanoma, head and neck, liver or kidney cancer. The conserved cysteine and the conserved F or W are not part of the CDR3 here. Clone size is not always given. Where it is, it says once, few, many or a class for expanded clones.

V gene: TRBV7-9; clone size: .; J gene: TRBJ1-3; CDR3 protein: ASSLRGDNTIY
V gene: TRBV6-6; clone size: .; J gene: TRBJ1-4; CDR3 protein: ASRTTGGSTNEKLF
V gene: TRBV2; clone size: .; J gene: TRBJ1-1; CDR3 protein: ASSETENTEAF
V gene: TRBV27; clone size: once; J gene: TRBJ2-2; CDR3 protein: ASSFVSAGELF
V gene: TRBV25-1; clone size: .; J gene: TRBJ1-4; CDR3 protein: ASTLGGREKLF
V gene: TRBV28; clone size: .; J gene: TRBJ2-7; CDR3 protein: ASRMTGGAYEQY
V gene: TRBV9; clone size: .; J gene: TRBJ2-7; CDR3 protein: ASSGGEGTYEQY
V gene: TRBV4-3; clone size: .; J gene: TRBJ2-7; CDR3 protein: ASSQAQPRRREQY
V gene: TRBV27; clone size: .; J gene: TRBJ2-4; CDR3 protein: ASSSDRGQGKNIQY
V gene: TRBV6-6; clone size: .; J gene: TRBJ2-1; CDR3 protein: ASSTFLGLAGNEQF
V gene: TRBV5-4; clone size: .; J gene: TRBJ2-3; CDR3 protein: ASSLAAGGTDTQY
V gene: TRBV7-2; clone size: .; J gene: TRBJ1-5; CDR3 protein: ASSFEGTPQH
V gene: TRBV28; clone size: .; J gene: TRBJ1-1; CDR3 protein: ASSRESWGEAF
V gene: TRBV6-5; clone size: once; J gene: TRBJ2-5; CDR3 protein: ASSPKIQETQY
V gene: TRBV19; clone size: .; J gene: TRBJ1-1; CDR3 protein: ASSIRFSGDRSTEAF
V gene: TRBV7-9; clone size: .; J gene: TRBJ2-1; CDR3 protein: ASSLLGQRGGHEQF
V gene: TRBV19; clone size: .; J gene: TRBJ1-2; CDR3 protein: ATSGLGGYGYT
V gene: TRBV19; clone size: .; J gene: .; CDR3 protein: ASSLRERSFYEQY
V gene: TRBV27; clone size: .; J gene: TRBJ2-5; CDR3 protein: ASSLGRGETQY
V gene: TRBV18; clone size: .; J gene: TRBJ2-1; CDR3 protein: ASSPLSGTGVRNEQF
V gene: TRBV2; clone size: .; J gene: TRBJ2-7; CDR3 protein: ASQVVGAEYEQY
V gene: TRBV7-2; clone size: .; J gene: TRBJ2-7; CDR3 protein: ASSLEKGGLPSYEQY
V gene: TRBV5-6; clone size: .; J gene: TRBJ1-1; CDR3 protein: ASSLFRGFRYTEAF
V gene: TRBV21-1; clone size: .; J gene: TRBJ1-5; CDR3 protein: ASSVPGGAQPQH
V gene: TRBV9; clone size: .; J gene: TRBJ2-6; CDR3 protein: ASSVMSGANVLT
V gene: TRBV30; clone size: once; J gene: TRBJ2-3; CDR3 protein: AWSPTRGGPGTDTQY
V gene: TRBV11-2; clone size: once; J gene: TRBJ1-6; CDR3 protein: ASSLSVLSPLH
V gene: TRBV6-1; clone size: .; J gene: TRBJ2-7; CDR3 protein: ASGRDPGPYEQY
V gene: TRBV7-9; clone size: few; J gene: TRBJ1-2; CDR3 protein: ASSLGGGGYT
V gene: TRBV28; clone size: once; J gene: TRBJ2-7; CDR3 protein: ANSRQGGFYEQY
V gene: TRBV19; clone size: .; J gene: TRBJ1-1; CDR3 protein: ASRAVYTEAF
V gene: TRBV4-1; clone size: .; J gene: TRBJ2-4; CDR3 protein: ASSQDYRNIQY
V gene: TRBV5-1; clone size: .; J gene: TRBJ1-4; CDR3 protein: ASSLQGQGSQKLF
V gene: TRBV30; clone size: .; J gene: TRBJ2-3; CDR3 protein: AWTPFGGLSTDTQY
V gene: TRBV7-9; clone size: .; J gene: TRBJ2-3; CDR3 protein: ASSPVRGASFNTQY
V gene: TRBV6-1; clone size: once; J gene: TRBJ1-5; CDR3 protein: ASSAPLRGQASNQPQH
V gene: TRBV27; clone size: .; J gene: TRBJ1-6; CDR3 protein: ASSLRGDINSPLH
V gene: TRBV13; clone size: few; J gene: TRBJ1-1; CDR3 protein: ASSLARNTEAF
V gene: TRBV5-6; clone size: .; J gene: TRBJ2-5; CDR3 protein: ASSAFRGPGETQY
V gene: TRBV19; clone size: .; J gene: TRBJ2-5; CDR3 protein: ASAASQETQY
V gene: TRBV7-6; clone size: .; J gene: .; CDR3 protein: ASSSQGRDYEQY
V gene: TRBV18; clone size: .; J gene: TRBJ2-5; CDR3 protein: ASSPLAGSQETQY
V gene: TRBV7-8; clone size: .; J gene: TRBJ2-3; CDR3 protein: ASSSSLSGGDTQY
V gene: TRBV25-1; clone size: once; J gene: TRBJ1-4; CDR3 protein: ASRGQTNEKLF
V gene: TRBV28; clone size: .; J gene: TRBJ2-7; CDR3 protein: ASSLYGQSSYEQY